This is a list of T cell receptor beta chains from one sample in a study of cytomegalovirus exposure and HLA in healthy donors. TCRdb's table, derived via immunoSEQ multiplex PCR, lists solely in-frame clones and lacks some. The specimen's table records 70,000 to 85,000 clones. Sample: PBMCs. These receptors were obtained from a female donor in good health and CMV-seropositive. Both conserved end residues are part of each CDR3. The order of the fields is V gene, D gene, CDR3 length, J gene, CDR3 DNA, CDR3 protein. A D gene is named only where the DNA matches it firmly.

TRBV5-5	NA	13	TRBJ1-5	TGTGCCAGCAGCTTAAACTATAATCAGCCCCAGCATTTT	CASSLNYNQPQHF
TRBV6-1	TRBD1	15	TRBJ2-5	TGTGCCAGCAGCCAGGGGGAAGTAATCCAAGAGACCCAGTACTTC	CASSQGEVIQETQYF
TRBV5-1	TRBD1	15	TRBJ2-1	TGCGCCAGCAGCCTGACAGGGGAGGCCTACAATGAGCAGTTCTTC	CASSLTGEAYNEQFF
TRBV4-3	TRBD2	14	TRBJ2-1	TGCGCCAGCAGCTCAGAAACGGGGGGGAATGAGCAGTTCTTC	CASSSETGGNEQFF
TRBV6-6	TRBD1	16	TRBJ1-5	TGTGCCAGCAGTCCCCCTACGACAGGGCCTAATCAGCCCCAGCATTTT	CASSPPTTGPNQPQHF
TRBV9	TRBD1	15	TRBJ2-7	TGTGCCAGCAGCATAGGACAGGGGAGCTCCTACGAGCAGTACTTC	CASSIGQGSSYEQYF
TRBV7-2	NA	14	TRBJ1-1	TGTGCCAGCAGGCTCATCCGGGACAAAACTGAAGCTTTCTTT	CASRLIRDKTEAFF
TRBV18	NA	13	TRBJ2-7	TGTGCCAGCTCACCAGGGCAGGGAGGCGAGCAGTACTTC	CASSPGQGGEQYF
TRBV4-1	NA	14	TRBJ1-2	TGCGCCAGCAGCCGACTGGACAGCAACTATGGCTACACCTTC	CASSRLDSNYGYTF
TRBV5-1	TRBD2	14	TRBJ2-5	TGCGCCAGCAGTTCGGGGGGGCGGTGGGAGACCCAGTACTTC	CASSSGGRWETQYF
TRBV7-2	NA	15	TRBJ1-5	TGTGCCAGCAGCTTACGGGTGATCGGTAATCAGCCCCAGCATTTT	CASSLRVIGNQPQHF
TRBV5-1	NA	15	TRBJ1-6	TGCGCCAGCAGCTTGGGTTCTGGGGGCGGGTCACCCCTCCACTTT	CASSLGSGGGSPLHF
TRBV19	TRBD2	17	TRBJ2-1	TGTGCCAGTAGTCACCGACTAGCGGGGGGGGACTACAATGAGCAGTTCTTC	CASSHRLAGGDYNEQFF
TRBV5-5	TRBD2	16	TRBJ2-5	TGTGCCAGCAGCTCGTTAGCGGGGGGTCTCCAAGAGACCCAGTACTTC	CASSSLAGGLQETQYF
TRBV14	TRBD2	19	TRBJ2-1	TGTGCCAGCAGCCCTTCATGGAAGACTAGCGGGGGCCTCTACAATGAGCAGTTCTTC	CASSPSWKTSGGLYNEQFF
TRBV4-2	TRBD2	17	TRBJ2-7	TGTGCCAGCAGCCGGGGCGATGGCGGGAGCCTCTCCTACGAGCAGTACTTC	CASSRGDGGSLSYEQYF
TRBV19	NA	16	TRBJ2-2	TGTGCCAGTAGTATTCGGCCCCACGGTCACAGCGGGGAGCTGTTTTTT	CASSIRPHGHSGELFF
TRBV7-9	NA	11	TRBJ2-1	TGTGCCAGCAGCTTAGAGCATGAGCAGTTCTTC	CASSLEHEQFF
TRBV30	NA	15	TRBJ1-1	TGTGCCTGGAGTGTTTGGGGGACACGGATTACTCAAGCTTTCTTT	CAWSVWGTRITQAFF
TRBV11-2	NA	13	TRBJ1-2	TGTGCCAGCAGTTCAGACAGGAACTATGGCTACACCTTC	CASSSDRNYGYTF
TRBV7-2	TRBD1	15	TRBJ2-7	TGTGCCAGCAGCTCCCAGGGGGCTTTAGCCTACGAGCAGTACTTC	CASSSQGALAYEQYF
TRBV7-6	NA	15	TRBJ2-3	TGTGCCAGCAGCTTAATCGGGGGAGGTTTAGATACGCAGTATTTT	CASSLIGGGLDTQYF
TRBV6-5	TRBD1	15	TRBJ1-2	TGTGCCAGCACGCTAAGCCCGACAGGGCCCTATGGCTACACCTTC	CASTLSPTGPYGYTF
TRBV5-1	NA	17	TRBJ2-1	TGCGCCAGCAGCTTGTCGGCGGGGGCATACTCCTACAATGAGCAGTTCTTC	CASSLSAGAYSYNEQFF
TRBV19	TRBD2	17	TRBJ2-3	TGTGCCAGTGAGGCTAGCGGGAGGGCCTCTAGCACAGATACGCAGTATTTT	CASEASGRASSTDTQYF
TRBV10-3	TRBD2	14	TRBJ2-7	TGTGCCATCAGCGCTAGCGGGAGCCACTACGAGCAGTACTTC	CAISASGSHYEQYF
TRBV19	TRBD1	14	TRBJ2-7	TGTGCCAGTAGCCCTGGACAGGTGGCCTACGAGCAGTACTTC	CASSPGQVAYEQYF
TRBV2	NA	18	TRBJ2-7	TGTGCCAGCAGTGAATGGCCCCCTCGATCCAGGGTGGGGTACGAGCAGTACTTC	CASSEWPPRSRVGYEQYF
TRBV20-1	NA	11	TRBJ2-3	TGCAGTGCTTCTACTCCGGATACGCAGTATTTT	CSASTPDTQYF
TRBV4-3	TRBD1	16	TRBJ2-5	TGCGCCAGCAGCCAAGGGACAGGGATGGGTCAAGAGACCCAGTACTTC	CASSQGTGMGQETQYF
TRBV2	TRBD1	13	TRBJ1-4	TGTGCCAGTAGGGGACAGGGTAGAGAAAAACTGTTTTTT	CASRGQGREKLFF
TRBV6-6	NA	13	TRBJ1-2	TGTGCCAGCAGTTACGACAGGCTCTATGGCTACACCTTC	CASSYDRLYGYTF
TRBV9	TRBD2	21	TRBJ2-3	TGTGCCAGCAGCGTAGGATTGTGGGCTAGCGGGAGGGCTTGGTCGACAGATACGCAGTATTTT	CASSVGLWASGRAWSTDTQYF
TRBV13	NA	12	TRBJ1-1	TGTGCCAGCAGCTCAGGGACACAAGAAGCTTTCTTT	CASSSGTQEAFF
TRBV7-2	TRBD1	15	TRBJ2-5	TGTGCCAGCAGCTTAGTTGACAGGGCCCAAGAGACCCAGTACTTC	CASSLVDRAQETQYF
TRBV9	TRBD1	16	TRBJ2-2	TGTGCCAGCAGCGTACAAACAGGGGGCGTAGCCGGGGAGCTGTTTTTT	CASSVQTGGVAGELFF
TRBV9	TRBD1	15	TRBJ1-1	TGTGCCAGCAGCCCGACGGACAGGGGGAACACTGAAGCTTTCTTT	CASSPTDRGNTEAFF
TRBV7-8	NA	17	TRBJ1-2	TGTGCCAGCAGCCCATCGGTCGGGAGACTCCCTAACTATGGCTACACCTTC	CASSPSVGRLPNYGYTF
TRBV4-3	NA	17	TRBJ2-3	TGCGCCAGCAGCCAAGAGCGGGGATTTCCTAGCACAGATACGCAGTATTTT	CASSQERGFPSTDTQYF
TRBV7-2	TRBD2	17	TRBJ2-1	TGTGCCAGCAGCTTAAGGGCTAGCGGGACCTACTACAATGAGCAGTTCTTC	CASSLRASGTYYNEQFF